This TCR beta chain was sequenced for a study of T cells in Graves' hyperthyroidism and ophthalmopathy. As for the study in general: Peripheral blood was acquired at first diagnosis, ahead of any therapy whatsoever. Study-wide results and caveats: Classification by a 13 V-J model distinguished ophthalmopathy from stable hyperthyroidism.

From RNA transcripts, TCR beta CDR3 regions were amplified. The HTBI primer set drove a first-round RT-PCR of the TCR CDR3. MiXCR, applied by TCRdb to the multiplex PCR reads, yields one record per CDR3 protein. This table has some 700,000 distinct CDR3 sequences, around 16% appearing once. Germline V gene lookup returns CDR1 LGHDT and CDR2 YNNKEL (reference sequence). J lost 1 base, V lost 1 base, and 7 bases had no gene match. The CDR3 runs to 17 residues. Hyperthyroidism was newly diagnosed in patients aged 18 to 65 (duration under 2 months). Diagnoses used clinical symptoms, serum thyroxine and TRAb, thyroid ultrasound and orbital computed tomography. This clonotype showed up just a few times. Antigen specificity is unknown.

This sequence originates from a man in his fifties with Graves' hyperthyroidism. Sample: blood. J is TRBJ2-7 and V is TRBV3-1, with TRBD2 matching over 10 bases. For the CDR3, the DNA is TGTGCCAGCAGCCAAGCTCTCCGGACTAGCGGATCCTACGAGCAGTACTTC. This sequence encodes CASSQALRTSGSYEQYF.